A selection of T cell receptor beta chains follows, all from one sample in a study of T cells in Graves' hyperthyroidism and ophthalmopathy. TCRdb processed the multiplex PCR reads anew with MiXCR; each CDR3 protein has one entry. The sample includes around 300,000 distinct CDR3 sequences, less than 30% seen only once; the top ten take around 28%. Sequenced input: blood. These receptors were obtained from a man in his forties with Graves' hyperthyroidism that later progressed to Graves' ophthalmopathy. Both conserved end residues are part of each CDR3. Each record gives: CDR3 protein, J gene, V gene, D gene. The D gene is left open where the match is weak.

CDR3aa: CASSYLQMNTEAFF
j_gene: TRBJ1-1
v_gene: TRBV27
d_gene: .

CDR3aa: CSARDGDNYNEQFF
j_gene: TRBJ2-1
v_gene: TRBV20-1
d_gene: .

CDR3aa: CASRQDRIPNQPQHF
j_gene: TRBJ1-5
v_gene: TRBV19
d_gene: .

CDR3aa: CASSHERRLAYF
j_gene: TRBJ2-5
v_gene: TRBV12-3/TRBV12-4
d_gene: .

CDR3aa: CASSLYSTMTTEAFF
j_gene: TRBJ1-1
v_gene: TRBV12-3/TRBV12-4
d_gene: .

CDR3aa: CASRISEFRGGSYEQYF
j_gene: TRBJ2-7
v_gene: TRBV4-1
d_gene: .

CDR3aa: CASSELLQPQHF
j_gene: TRBJ1-5
v_gene: TRBV28
d_gene: .

CDR3aa: CASSLGDGGSYEQYF
j_gene: TRBJ2-7
v_gene: TRBV5-1
d_gene: TRBD2

CDR3aa: CAWTRAYGTHGNTIYF
j_gene: TRBJ1-3
v_gene: TRBV30
d_gene: .

CDR3aa: CASRLGQGWFGYTF
j_gene: TRBJ1-2
v_gene: TRBV6-1
d_gene: TRBD1

CDR3aa: CASGSYTGELFF
j_gene: TRBJ2-2
v_gene: TRBV12-5
d_gene: .

CDR3aa: CACRGVTGELFF
j_gene: TRBJ2-2
v_gene: TRBV30
d_gene: .

CDR3aa: CASSFGGRVGEQYF
j_gene: TRBJ2-7
v_gene: TRBV12-3/TRBV12-4
d_gene: TRBD2

CDR3aa: CSATHPTPTSGSLYEQYF
j_gene: TRBJ2-7
v_gene: TRBV20-1
d_gene: TRBD2

CDR3aa: CSVAVWRVLSYEQYF
j_gene: TRBJ2-7
v_gene: TRBV29-1
d_gene: .

CDR3aa: CASSYPTGRNQPQHF
j_gene: TRBJ1-5
v_gene: TRBV6-5
d_gene: TRBD1

CDR3aa: CASSEQGSPAGGNTIYF
j_gene: TRBJ1-3
v_gene: TRBV6-1
d_gene: .

CDR3aa: CASSLASWVGQYTGELFF
j_gene: TRBJ2-2
v_gene: TRBV5-1
d_gene: .

CDR3aa: CASNKPAGPSYEQYF
j_gene: TRBJ2-7
v_gene: TRBV28
d_gene: .

CDR3aa: CASSDAGGGDEQYF
j_gene: TRBJ2-7
v_gene: TRBV10-1
d_gene: TRBD2

CDR3aa: CASRIWGAAEETQYF
j_gene: TRBJ2-5
v_gene: TRBV5-6
d_gene: .

CDR3aa: CASSFLAINTGELFF
j_gene: TRBJ2-2
v_gene: TRBV12-3/TRBV12-4
d_gene: .

CDR3aa: CASSYSFYEQYF
j_gene: TRBJ2-7
v_gene: TRBV6-2/TRBV6-3
d_gene: .

CDR3aa: CATSDSSTRSETQYF
j_gene: TRBJ2-5
v_gene: TRBV24-1
d_gene: .

CDR3aa: CASSLGGRAEAFF
j_gene: TRBJ1-1
v_gene: TRBV5-1
d_gene: .

CDR3aa: CASVTPGAQETQYF
j_gene: TRBJ2-5
v_gene: TRBV28
d_gene: .

CDR3aa: CASRQTGGADGYTF
j_gene: TRBJ1-2
v_gene: TRBV28
d_gene: TRBD1

CDR3aa: CASRGDGAYNEQFF
j_gene: TRBJ2-1
v_gene: TRBV2
d_gene: .

CDR3aa: CSARDRYTDTQYF
j_gene: TRBJ2-3
v_gene: TRBV20-1
d_gene: .

CDR3aa: CASSYPTQTYEQYF
j_gene: TRBJ2-7
v_gene: TRBV6-5
d_gene: .

CDR3aa: CASSEGTNYGYTF
j_gene: TRBJ1-2
v_gene: TRBV2
d_gene: .

CDR3aa: CATGDRSGANVLTF
j_gene: TRBJ2-6
v_gene: TRBV2
d_gene: .

CDR3aa: CASSGILANTGELFF
j_gene: TRBJ2-2
v_gene: TRBV28
d_gene: .

CDR3aa: CASSATGGLSYEQYF
j_gene: TRBJ2-7
v_gene: TRBV30
d_gene: TRBD1

CDR3aa: CASSLDVDQPQHF
j_gene: TRBJ1-5
v_gene: TRBV12-3/TRBV12-4
d_gene: .

CDR3aa: CASTEPRRNREAFF
j_gene: TRBJ1-1
v_gene: TRBV12-3/TRBV12-4
d_gene: .

CDR3aa: CASSLPRQGPDTQYF
j_gene: TRBJ2-3
v_gene: TRBV28
d_gene: TRBD1

CDR3aa: CSALGDSNQPQHF
j_gene: TRBJ1-5
v_gene: TRBV20-1
d_gene: .

CDR3aa: CASYEGAQETQYF
j_gene: TRBJ2-5
v_gene: TRBV28
d_gene: .

CDR3aa: CASSFIGSNQPQHF
j_gene: TRBJ1-5
v_gene: TRBV7-2
d_gene: .

CDR3aa: CASSWGTGPLEQYF
j_gene: TRBJ2-7
v_gene: TRBV27
d_gene: TRBD1

CDR3aa: CAISGAEGETQYF
j_gene: TRBJ2-5
v_gene: TRBV10-3
d_gene: .

CDR3aa: CASSYGGGGRRNEQYF
j_gene: TRBJ2-7
v_gene: TRBV6-5
d_gene: TRBD2

CDR3aa: CASSETGDRRYEQYF
j_gene: TRBJ2-7
v_gene: TRBV9
d_gene: TRBD1

CDR3aa: CASSNAPRTEAFF
j_gene: TRBJ1-1
v_gene: TRBV6-5
d_gene: .

CDR3aa: CASSLEGTTQYF
j_gene: TRBJ2-5
v_gene: TRBV5-1
d_gene: .

CDR3aa: CASSFLDKAFF
j_gene: TRBJ1-1
v_gene: TRBV12-3/TRBV12-4
d_gene: .

CDR3aa: CATSGLTDSKPQHF
j_gene: TRBJ1-5
v_gene: TRBV24-1
d_gene: .

CDR3aa: CASSSQYSNQPQHF
j_gene: TRBJ1-5
v_gene: TRBV19
d_gene: .